A selection of T cell receptor beta chains follows, all from one sample in a study of T-cell memory formation after mild COVID-19. Via MiXCR, TCRdb re-called the 5' RACE reads, giving one row per CDR3 protein. The sample consists of approximately 13,000 distinct CDR3 sequences, roughly 17% of them appearing once. Sequencing was performed on PBMCs or a T cell subset sorted from them (not recorded which). The receptors were gathered from a young man who had mild COVID-19 (a few samples of this study predate the infection). Cell type and time point are not known. Each CDR3 is given with its conserved first and last residue. Each record gives: clone size, J gene, D gene, V gene, CDR3 DNA, CDR3 protein. A D gene is named only where the DNA matches it firmly. The size field is filled for only some rows; it gives once, few, many or a size class.

few,TRBJ2-5,TRBD2,TRBV20-1,TGCAGTGCTAGAGCGGGGGGGCCGGGAGAGACCCAGTACTTC,CSARAGGPGETQYF
many,TRBJ2-3,TRBD2,TRBV7-2,TGTGCCAGCAGCCCGCCGTTAGCGGGGGCCAAAGATACGCAGTATTTT,CASSPPLAGAKDTQYF
many,TRBJ1-2,.,TRBV7-9,TGTGCCAGCAGCTTAGCCTCCCAGAGAGCTAACTATGGCTACACCTTC,CASSLASQRANYGYTF
.,TRBJ2-1,.,TRBV9,TGTGCCAGCAGCGTAGGGGGGAGGAATGAGCAGTTCTTC,CASSVGGRNEQFF
few,TRBJ2-2,.,TRBV4-3,TGCGCCAGCAGCCAAGACAGTCGCCTGGCCGGGGAGCTGTTTTTT,CASSQDSRLAGELFF
.,TRBJ1-5,.,TRBV29-1,TGCAGCGTTGTTTATCGATCCGGGGTAGGTCAGCCCCAGCATTTT,CSVVYRSGVGQPQHF
once,TRBJ2-1,TRBD2,TRBV6-5,TGTGCCAGCAGTTGGGGGGGTGTCCATGAGCAGTTCTTC,CASSWGGVHEQFF
few,TRBJ1-5,.,TRBV5-8,TGTGCCAGCAGCTTGCTTTGGGTCAATCAGCCCCAGCATTTT,CASSLLWVNQPQHF
many,TRBJ2-1,TRBD2,TRBV4-3,TGCGCCAGCAGCCAGACCCTTCCCTGGAGTACAGCGGGGGCGACCTACAATGAGCAGTTCTTC,CASSQTLPWSTAGATYNEQFF
many,TRBJ2-3,.,TRBV12-3/TRBV12-4,TGTGCCAGCAGTTTCAGACTGGCAGATACGCAGTATTTT,CASSFRLADTQYF
many,TRBJ2-4,TRBD2,TRBV28,TGTGCCAGCACCGCGGGGGGGAAAAACATTCAGTACTTC,CASTAGGKNIQYF
few,TRBJ2-7,.,TRBV10-3,TGTGCCATCAGTCCCGGACAGCTAGTAACCTACGAGCAGTACTTC,CAISPGQLVTYEQYF
few,TRBJ1-1,.,TRBV30,TGTGCCTGGAGTTACGGCACAGGATACACTGAAGCTTTCTTT,CAWSYGTGYTEAFF
many,TRBJ1-6,.,TRBV20-1,TGCAGTGCTAGAGATTGGTCGGGGGCCCAGCCCCTCCACTTT,CSARDWSGAQPLHF
many,TRBJ1-6,.,TRBV20-1,TGCAGTGCTAGGCCGAAAGTGAACCTCCCGAATTCACCCCTCCACTTT,CSARPKVNLPNSPLHF
.,TRBJ1-1,.,TRBV19,TGTGCCAGTAGTATTACAGGGACCACTGAAGCTTTCTTT,CASSITGTTEAFF
.,TRBJ1-1,TRBD1,TRBV29-1,TGCAGCGCCGGCAGGGGGCGGGTCACTGAAGCTTTCTTT,CSAGRGRVTEAFF
.,TRBJ2-2,.,TRBV4-1,TGCGCCAGCAGCCAGGCAGGGCCTCGGACCGGGGAGCTGTTTTTT,CASSQAGPRTGELFF
many,TRBJ2-5,.,TRBV14,TGTGCCAGCAGCCAAGATATGGTGGTTAGCGAGACCCAGTACTTC,CASSQDMVVSETQYF
many,TRBJ2-7,TRBD1,TRBV29-1,TGCAGCGTTGTATCACAGGGGAGAGGAGAGCAGTACTTC,CSVVSQGRGEQYF
many,TRBJ2-7,.,TRBV4-2,TGTGCCAGCAGCCAGTATGGGGGCATCTACGAGCAGTACTTC,CASSQYGGIYEQYF
few,TRBJ2-3,.,TRBV27,TGTGCCAGCAGTCATGACGGAATCGAGGCGGATACGCAGTATTTT,CASSHDGIEADTQYF
many,TRBJ2-1,.,TRBV5-6,TGTGCCAGCAGCTTGGTCGGGGTAAGCTCCTACAATGAGCAGTTCTTC,CASSLVGVSSYNEQFF
few,TRBJ2-3,.,TRBV5-4,TGTGCCAGCAGCTCAGATGGTGGCGGCACAGATACGCAGTATTTT,CASSSDGGGTDTQYF
many,TRBJ1-2,.,TRBV7-2,TGTGCCAGCAGCCTAGTGTATGGCTACACCTTC,CASSLVYGYTF
.,TRBJ2-3,TRBD2,TRBV5-1,TGCGCCAGCAGCCCCTACTCGGGCGGGGGAGCCACAGATACGCAGTATTTT,CASSPYSGGGATDTQYF
many,TRBJ1-4,TRBD1,TRBV28,TGTGCCAGCAGTTTGGGACAGGGGATTGAAAAACTGTTTTTT,CASSLGQGIEKLFF
many,TRBJ2-5,TRBD2,TRBV15,TGTGCCACCAGCCGACGGGAGGGGGGACAAGAGACCCAGTACTTC,CATSRREGGQETQYF
many,TRBJ1-3,.,TRBV21-1,TGTGCCAGCAGCAAAGATGTCCTCTCTGGAAACACCATATATTTT,CASSKDVLSGNTIYF
many,TRBJ2-3,TRBD1,TRBV6-5,TGTGCCAGCAGTTACTCTTTGGGGACAGGGGATCCAGATACGCAGTATTTT,CASSYSLGTGDPDTQYF
.,TRBJ2-2,TRBD1,TRBV5-1,TGCGCCAGCAGCCCCCAAGGGACAGGGAGAACCGGGGAGCTGTTTTTT,CASSPQGTGRTGELFF
few,TRBJ2-1,.,TRBV18,TGTGCCAGCTCACCTAAACGCGGTGAGCAGTTCTTC,CASSPKRGEQFF
many,TRBJ1-1,TRBD1,TRBV12-3/TRBV12-4,TGTGCCAGCATCAAAGGGGACAGATCGACTTACACTGAAGCTTTCTTT,CASIKGDRSTYTEAFF
few,TRBJ1-2,.,TRBV29-1,TGCAGCGTTGAATTCCTGCCTAGGGGTGGCTACACCTTC,CSVEFLPRGGYTF
.,TRBJ2-5,.,TRBV9,TGTGCCAGCAGCCCAACGGACAAAGAGACCCAGTACTTC,CASSPTDKETQYF
.,TRBJ2-5,TRBD2,TRBV6-5,TGTGCCAGCAGAGGACTAGCGGGGGGGCAGGAGACCCAGTACTTC,CASRGLAGGQETQYF
.,TRBJ2-4,TRBD2,TRBV10-3,TGTGCCATCAGTGAGTCCTGGACTAGCGGCAAAAACATTCAGTACTTC,CAISESWTSGKNIQYF
once,TRBJ2-5,.,TRBV12-3/TRBV12-4,TGTGCCAGCAGTTCCGATACAGGGACTATGTTTAGCGAGACCCAGTACTTC,CASSSDTGTMFSETQYF
many,TRBJ2-3,.,TRBV4-1,TGCGCCAGCAGCCAAGTTTACAACTTGGAGGTCACAGATACGCAGTATTTT,CASSQVYNLEVTDTQYF
.,TRBJ2-2,.,TRBV9,TGTGCCAGCAGCGCAAGCAGGGGCTACACCGGGGAGCTGTTTTTT,CASSASRGYTGELFF
.,TRBJ2-3,.,TRBV19,TGTGCCAGTGGGGACGGGCCCGCGGGGGATACGCAGTATTTT,CASGDGPAGDTQYF
many,TRBJ1-1,TRBD1,TRBV7-9,TGTGCCAGCAGCTCGTGGCTAGGGGGCATGAACACTGAAGCTTTCTTT,CASSSWLGGMNTEAFF